A single sample gave rise to the 6 T cell receptor beta chains below, sequenced in a study of spatial heterogeneity in lung cancer. TCRdb passed the 5' RACE reads through MiXCR, listing each CDR3 protein once. This sample carries 25,000 to 35,000 distinct CDR3 sequences, about 10% of them seen once, and the ten largest clones take 25% to 35%. Time point of the sample: blood at routine non-recurrence follow-up after resection. Sequencing used PBMCs, obtained at follow-up. All receptors come from a female donor with early-stage non-small cell lung cancer.

As for this clonotype: One base away lies a much larger clone, so this may be a sequencing read error. V gene TRBV5-4 combines with J gene TRBJ2-6, with D unclear. Between the trimmed V and J ends, which lost 10 bases and 0 bases, there was a span of 5 bases. The CDR3 sequence is 12 residues long. Germline V gene lookup returns CDR1 SGHNT and CDR2 YYREEE (reference sequence). CDR3 in amino acids: CACFSGANVLTF. The CDR3 DNA reads TGTGCCTGCTTCTCTGGGGCCAACGTCCTGACTTTC.

This clonotype has a handful of counts. The rearrangement links TRBV6-5 to TRBJ2-5, with unresolved D. CDR3 length: 14 residues. Per the germline V gene, CDR1 is MNHEY and CDR2 is SVGAGI. The V end was cut by 2 bases, the J end by 5 bases, with 12 bases between. The CDR3 DNA follows: TGTGCCAGCAGTTACCGTCCGTTGGGGGAGACCCAGTACTTC. Residues: CASSYRPLGETQYF.

This clonotype appeared many times. The chain is built from TRBV4-1 and TRBJ2-1, with TRBD2 as a possible D gene (6 bases). Per the germline V gene, CDR1 is MGHRA and CDR2 is YSYEKL. The V and J ends lost 0 bases and 2 bases respectively, with 11 bases between them. CDR3 length: 16 residues. Here the CDR3 reads CASSQDGGATYNEQFF. CDR3 sequence (DNA): TGCGCCAGCAGCCAAGATGGCGGGGCCACCTACAATGAGCAGTTCTTC.

This clonotype was seen many times. The rearrangement joins TRBV4-2 to TRBJ2-7; the D gene is possibly TRBD2 (7 bases). In germline, CDR1 is LGHNA, CDR2 YNFKEQ. V lost 0 bases and J 2 bases, leaving 14 bases between the germline ends. The CDR3 is 16 residues long. The DNA for the CDR3 is TGTGCCAGCAGCCAAGATGAGGGGGGGACCGCCTACGAGCAGTACTTC. This sequence encodes CASSQDEGGTAYEQYF.

The chain has TRBV19 and TRBJ2-7; 9 bases agree with TRBD1. The CDR3 consists of 14 residues. The trim removed 5 bases at V and 1 base at J, leaving 3 bases unmatched. From germline, CDR1 is LNHDA and CDR2 SQIVND (reference sequence). The CDR3 sequence is CASSGTGKSYEQYF. CDR3 in DNA: TGTGCCAGTAGTGGGACAGGGAAGTCCTACGAGCAGTACTTC.

This clonotype occurred many times. The CDR3 DNA reads TGTGCCAGCAGCACCCCCCAGGGGGCGACCACTAATGAAAAACTGTTTTTT. The encoded protein is CASSTPQGATTNEKLFF. The chain has TRBV28 and TRBJ1-4, with 8 positions matching TRBD1. With V trimmed by 6 bases and J by 2 bases, 11 bases remained unmatched. There are 17 residues in the CDR3. Germline CDR1 and CDR2: MDHEN and SYDVKM. Full variable domain (outside the CDR3, taken from reference TRBV28 and TRBJ1-4): DVKVTQSSRYLVKRTGEKVFLECVQDMDHENMFWYRQDPGLGLRLIYFSYDVKMKEKGDIPEGYSVSREKKERFSLILESASTNQTSMYLCASSTPQGATTNEKLFFGSGTQLSVL.